This passage covers 32 T cell receptor beta chains from one sample sequenced in a study of blood T cell repertoires in COVID-19. Sequenced by immunoSEQ multiplex PCR; TCRdb stores in-frame clones only, minus some. The sample shows 160,000 or so clones, roughly 80% of them seen only once. Material: peripheral blood. Receptor source: a man in his 60s with acute or convalescent COVID-19.

This clone was seen at least ten times. The V gene is TRBV9, the J gene TRBJ2-2, with D tentatively TRBD2 (5 bases). Germline-derived CDR1 and CDR2 are SGDLS and YYNGEE. Trimming took off 4 bases at V and 5 bases at J, with 18 bases between the two ends. The CDR3 has 16 residues. In DNA, the CDR3 is TGTGCCAGCAGCCCTGGCAGCCACAGAGGGACCGGGGAGCTGTTTTTT. Its translation: CASSPGSHRGTGELFF.

The gene calls are TRBV29-1 and TRBJ2-7; D may be TRBD2 (6 bases). Trimming took off 4 bases at V and 5 bases at J, with 15 bases between the two ends. The germline V gene encodes CDR1 SQVTM and CDR2 ANQGSEA. CDR3 length: 13 residues. The CDR3 region is CSVGVGSGDEQYF. As DNA, the CDR3 is TGCAGCGTTGGAGTCGGGAGTGGCGACGAGCAGTACTTC.

This rearrangement joins TRBV29-1 to TRBJ2-5; D unclear. The V end was cut by 4 bases, the J end by 1 base, with 13 bases between. This CDR3 has 14 residues. Germline V gene lookup returns CDR1 SQVTM and CDR2 ANQGSEA. The CDR3 protein is CSVVKSVLQETQYF. The CDR3, as DNA: TGCAGCGTTGTTAAATCGGTCCTCCAAGAGACCCAGTACTTC.

This clone was seen a few times. The V and J genes are TRBV28 and TRBJ2-5, with 8 bases matching TRBD2. V lost 3 bases, J lost 6 bases, and 9 bases stayed unmatched. Germline V gives CDR1 MDHEN, CDR2 SYDVKM. This CDR3 is 15 amino acids long. CDR3 bases: TGTGCCAGCAGTTTGGGCGGGGGGCGCCAGAAGACCCAGTACTTC. It is translated as CASSLGGGRQKTQYF.

The gene calls are TRBV3-1 (or the pseudogene TRBV3-2) and TRBJ1-4; a weak D match, TRBD1 (5 bases). Germline V lookup: CDR1 LGHDT, CDR2 YNNKEL (reference sequence). The CDR3 covers 17 residues. The V end lost 4 bases, the J end lost 0 bases, and 15 bases lay between the germline ends. CDR3 nucleotide sequence: TGTGCCAGCAGCCTGGGGACTGTCGTTGCAACTAATGAAAAACTGTTTTTT. Protein product: CASSLGTVVATNEKLFF.

The J gene is TRBJ1-3, the V gene TRBV7-2, with D perhaps TRBD1 (5 bases). Germline V lookup: CDR1 SGHTA, CDR2 FQGNSA. Trimming shortened V by 6 bases and J by 4 bases, and 19 bases separated the two germline ends. This CDR3 region has 16 residues. CDR3 protein: CASSLKSSGLGNTIYF. The CDR3 DNA is TGTGCCAGCAGTTTAAAGTCTTCAGGGCTCGGAAACACCATATATTTT.

The V call is TRBV4-2, the J call TRBJ2-1; a weak D match, TRBD2 (5 bases). Germline values: CDR1 LGHNA, CDR2 YNFKEQ. Trimming took off 4 bases at V and 2 bases at J, with 9 bases between the two ends. The CDR3 consists of 14 residues. CDR3 sequence: CASSRGETYNEQFF. In DNA, the CDR3 is TGTGCCAGCAGCCGGGGAGAGACCTACAATGAGCAGTTCTTC.

Only a few counts were recorded for this clone. The chain combines TRBV5-6 with TRBJ1-5; D not certain. Trimming removed 1 base from V and 2 bases from J, with 10 bases in between. Germline values: CDR1 SGHDT, CDR2 YYEEEE. There are 15 residues in the CDR3. CDR3 sequence (DNA): TGTGCCAGCAGCTTGAGGCAGGCCGGCAATCAGCCCCAGCATTTT. This encodes CASSLRQAGNQPQHF.

CDR3 residues: CSVAQTKRETQYF. DNA of the CDR3: TGCAGCGTCGCCCAAACCAAGCGGGAGACCCAGTACTTC. The chain has TRBV29-1 and TRBJ2-5, with D tentatively TRBD2 (5 bases). The CDR3 consists of 13 residues. Germline assignment: CDR1 SQVTM and CDR2 ANQGSEA. Trimming left V 6 bases short and J 5 bases short, with 16 bases between.

This clone was counted once. This rearrangement joins TRBV6-6 to TRBJ2-1; tentatively, D is TRBD2 (5 bases). The CDR3 totals 9 residues. Germline V gene lookup returns CDR1 MNHNY and CDR2 SVGAGI (reference sequence). The CDR3 reads CAVSGEQFF. The DNA of the CDR3 is TGTGCAGTCAGCGGTGAGCAGTTCTTC.

This chain's CDR3 is CASSHYRTGVVQGEQFF. CDR3 DNA: TGTGCCAGCAGCCATTACCGGACAGGGGTGGTCCAAGGGGAGCAGTTCTTC. V usage is TRBV7-8 and J usage is TRBJ2-1; the match to TRBD1 covers 9 bases. Per germline, CDR1 SGHVS and CDR2 FQNEAQ. The CDR3 consists of 17 residues. Trimming cost V 5 bases and J 10 bases; bases outside gene matches: 18.

This clone occurred a few times. The V call is TRBV29-1, the J call TRBJ2-4, with D maybe TRBD2 (5 bases). The length of the CDR3 is 16 residues. The V and J ends lost 0 bases and 0 bases respectively, with 12 bases between them. The germline V gene encodes CDR1 SQVTM and CDR2 ANQGSEA. The CDR3 coding sequence is TGCAGCGTTGAAGATCGAGGGTATCTAGCCAAAAACATTCAGTACTTC. Translating it yields CSVEDRGYLAKNIQYF.

The V and J genes are TRBV7-3 and TRBJ1-5; D is unclear. V was pared by 5 bases and J by 0 bases, with 11 bases between. The germline gives CDR1 SGHTA, CDR2 FQGTGA. The CDR3 consists of 15 residues. CDR3 nucleotides: TGTGCCAGCAGCAAGACCGGGGATAGCAATCAGCCCCAGCATTTT. This codes for CASSKTGDSNQPQHF.

The rearrangement joins TRBV19 to TRBJ1-2; TRBD1 matches 10 bases. Germline trimming cut 6 bases from V and 4 bases from J; bases unmatched to any gene: 17. CDR1 and CDR2 (germline): LNHDA, SQIVND (reference sequence). The CDR3 contains 18 residues. CDR3 nucleotide sequence: TGTGCCAGTAGCGCTTCGGACAGGGGGTTTAACCGGGGCTATGGCTACACCTTC. It specifies CASSASDRGFNRGYGYTF.

The chain combines TRBV7-2 with TRBJ1-2; possibly TRBD1 for D (6 bases). CDR1 is SGHTA and CDR2 is FQGNSA in the germline V gene. This CDR3 has 15 amino acids. Trimming removed 5 bases at V and 4 bases at J, with 17 bases between. The CDR3 protein is CASSARQDSVYGYTF. CDR3 DNA sequence: TGTGCCAGCAGCGCCCGACAGGATTCGGTCTATGGCTACACCTTC.

J is TRBJ2-1 and V is TRBV7-2, with 8 bases identical to TRBD1. The CDR3 has 16 amino acids. CDR1 and CDR2 from the germline V gene are SGHTA and FQGNSA. Trimming cost V 5 bases and J 0 bases; bases outside gene matches: 6. CDR3 coding DNA: TGTGCCAGCAGCCCAACAGGGGGATACTCCTACAATGAGCAGTTCTTC. Its translation: CASSPTGGYSYNEQFF.

This clone was seen just once. This chain links TRBV4-3 with TRBJ1-6; D may be TRBD1 (6 bases). This CDR3 region has 22 residues. Trimming cost V 0 bases and J 0 bases, with 24 bases left between them. Germline CDR1 is LGHNA and CDR2 is YSLEER. As DNA, the CDR3 is TGCGCCAGCAGCCAAGAGGTCCAGACAGGAAGGGTTTTAAGCTCCTATAATTCACCCCTCCACTTT. Protein product: CASSQEVQTGRVLSSYNSPLHF.

The CDR3 region is CASSSTASGRSYEQYF. The CDR3 DNA sequence: TGTGCCAGCAGCTCGACGGCTAGCGGGAGGAGCTACGAGCAGTACTTC. V and J are TRBV7-2 and TRBJ2-7, with TRBD2 matching over 11 bases. The germline CDR1 and CDR2 sequences are SGHTA and FQGNSA. The ends lost 4 bases at V and 3 bases at J; junction bases unmatched: 8. There are 16 residues in the CDR3.

The chain recombines TRBV9 with TRBJ2-7; TRBD2 agrees at 8 bases. The CDR3 loop spans 14 amino acids. V was clipped by 4 bases and J by 2 bases; unmatched bases: 5. Germline CDR1 and CDR2: SGDLS and YYNGEE. CDR3 bases: TGTGCCAGCAGCCCAGCGGGAGCCCCCTACGAGCAGTACTTC. Protein sequence: CASSPAGAPYEQYF.

The rearrangement links TRBV18 to TRBJ2-7; TRBD2 aligns across 10 bases. There are 16 residues in the CDR3. Looked up from germline, CDR1 is KGHSH and CDR2 is LQKENI. Trimming at V came to 2 bases and at J to 4 bases, leaving 8 bases not matched to a gene. The DNA for the CDR3 is TGTGCCAGCTCACCAGGCTCCTCTAGCGGGGGTTACGAGCAGTACTTC. The encoded protein is CASSPGSSSGGYEQYF.

The chain is built from TRBV7-2 and TRBJ2-2; no definite D call. The V and J ends lost 4 bases and 2 bases respectively, with 5 bases between them. Germline V CDR1 and CDR2: SGHTA, FQGNSA. This CDR3 contains 13 residues. Written as DNA, the CDR3 is TGTGCCAGCAGCTCGAGCAACACCGGGGAGCTGTTTTTT. Amino acids: CASSSSNTGELFF. Complete variable domain (other parts from reference TRBV7-2 and TRBJ2-2): GAGVSQSPSNKVTEKGKDVELRCDPISGHTALYWYRQSLGQGLEFLIYFQGNSAPDKSGLPSDRFSAERTGGSVSTLTIQRTQQEDSAVYLCASSSSNTGELFFGEGSRLTVL.

In DNA form, the CDR3 reads TGTGCCAGTAGCCCAGGCCCATTCCTAGCGGGGGACACAGATACGCAGTATTTT. This sequence encodes CASSPGPFLAGDTDTQYF. The rearrangement uses TRBV19 and TRBJ2-3, with TRBD2 matching over 10 bases. This CDR3 spans 18 amino acids. Germline-derived CDR1 and CDR2 are LNHDA and SQIVND (reference sequence). The trim removed 6 bases at V and 2 bases at J, leaving 14 bases unmatched.

Concerning this clone: The same CDR3 arises from other DNA sequences in this sample as well. This chain uses TRBV6-5 with TRBJ1-6, with 10 bases that match TRBD1. Germline CDR1 MNHEY, CDR2 SVGAGI. CDR3 length equals 14 residues. The V and J ends lost 6 bases and 7 bases, in that order; junction bases with no gene match: 3. CDR3 sequence (DNA): TGTGCCAGCAGGCGGGGACAGGGGAATTCACCCCTCCACTTT. Translating it yields CASRRGQGNSPLHF.

This clone was detected once. The V call is TRBV19, the J call TRBJ2-3; 7 nucleotides line up with TRBD1. The V gene's germline CDR1 is LNHDA and CDR2 SQIVND (reference sequence). V shed 6 bases, J shed 5 bases, and the junction held 5 bases outside the gene matches. The CDR3 spans 13 residues. The CDR3 nucleotides read TGTGCCAGTAGCTCAGGGGGAGTAGATACGCAGTATTTT. It codes for CASSSGGVDTQYF.

Only a few counts were recorded for this clone. V is TRBV2 and J is TRBJ2-3, with 7 bases fitting TRBD1. In germline, CDR1 is SNHLY, CDR2 FYNNEI. The CDR3 is 16 residues long. V was clipped by 8 bases and J by 0 bases; unmatched bases: 11. CDR3 residues: CASHRGQGVSTDTQYF. DNA of the CDR3: TGTGCCAGCCATAGAGGGCAGGGGGTGAGCACAGATACGCAGTATTTT.

In regard to this clone: The junction departs from germline at one end; a sequencing error may be responsible. The V call is TRBV27, the J call TRBJ2-7; unclear D gene. The germline V gene encodes CDR1 MNHEY and CDR2 SMNVEV (reference sequence). This CDR3 spans 13 amino acids. Written as DNA, the CDR3 is TGTGTCAGCAGTTTTAAAGCTTCCTACGAGCAGTACTTC. This gives the protein CVSSFKASYEQYF.

J is TRBJ2-1 and V is TRBV24-1; D unclear. V was clipped by 8 bases and J by 8 bases, with 6 bases between them. The CDR3 is 10 residues long. Germline assignment: CDR1 KGHDR and CDR2 SFDVKD. CDR3 in DNA: TGTGCCACCAAAAGAGATGAGCAGTTCTTC. Translated, it gives CATKRDEQFF.

This chain joins TRBV18 and TRBJ1-5, with a weak D call TRBD1 (5 bases). Germline V lookup: CDR1 KGHSH, CDR2 LQKENI. Trimming took off 2 bases at V and 3 bases at J, with 11 bases between the two ends. This CDR3 is 15 amino acids long. The CDR3 bases are TGTGCCAGCTCACCATGGACAACGGACAATCAGCCCCAGCATTTT. Residues: CASSPWTTDNQPQHF.

The chain combines TRBV2 with TRBJ1-5; D remains unclear. The germline CDR1 and CDR2 sequences are SNHLY and FYNNEI. The CDR3 runs to 15 residues. Trimming left V 4 bases short and J 7 bases short, with 17 bases between. In DNA, the CDR3 is TGTGCCAGCAGTGTTCCGGGCCCCCCGGGACAGCCCCAGCATTTT. Translated: CASSVPGPPGQPQHF.

The V gene is TRBV19, the J gene TRBJ2-7, with TRBD2 matching over 10 bases. Germline CDR1 is LNHDA and CDR2 is SQIVND (reference sequence). V lost 5 bases to trimming and J lost 0 bases; unmatched junction nucleotides: 4. The CDR3 has 15 amino acids. CDR3 sequence: CASSVTSGPSYEQYF. The CDR3 coding sequence is TGTGCCAGTAGTGTGACTAGCGGGCCCTCCTACGAGCAGTACTTC.

The chain joins TRBV6-2 or TRBV6-3 to TRBJ1-5; possibly TRBD1 for D (5 bases). Trimming shortened V by 5 bases and J by 3 bases, and 17 bases separated the two germline ends. CDR1 and CDR2 from the germline V gene are MNHEY and SVGEGT. This CDR3 has 16 amino acids. The CDR3 nucleotides are TGTGCCAGCAGTCGAACCTTGCAGGGATACAATCAGCCCCAGCATTTT. This translates into CASSRTLQGYNQPQHF.

CDR3 sequence: CASSRGLAGLNEQFF. In DNA, the CDR3 is TGTGCCAGCAGCCGGGGACTAGCGGGTCTAAATGAGCAGTTCTTC. The chain is built from TRBV3-1 (or the pseudogene TRBV3-2) and TRBJ2-1, with 12 bases lining up with TRBD2. J lost 7 bases, V lost 4 bases, and 5 bases had no gene match. The CDR3 contains 15 residues. The germline V gene encodes CDR1 LGHDT and CDR2 YNNKEL (reference sequence).